This T cell receptor (beta chain) was captured by sequencing in a study of blood T cell repertoires in COVID-19. Overall study context: Sites in the United States, Italy and Spain provided acute and convalescent COVID-19 samples. T cells, B-cell-depleted T cells, or PBMCs supplied cDNA or gDNA.

J gave up 5 bases and V 2 bases, and 6 bases lay outside the gene matches. The CDR3 extends over 15 amino acids. The germline V gene encodes CDR1 SGHRS and CDR2 YFSETQ. Original handling: Reference gene primers were amplified, and this amplification served to estimate nucleated cell counts. Repertoires were generated with immunoSEQ multiplex PCR, while TCRdb's copy carries only in-frame clones and drops some. The DNA gave D and trimming, while V, J and clone size come from that table. The table has some 350,000 clones, around 87% seen once. The gene calls are TRBV5-1 and TRBJ2-1, with TRBD2 identical over 8 bases. The receptor comes from a human donor in a cohort sampled during active COVID-19. The sample comprised peripheral blood. DNA of the CDR3: TGCGCCAGCAGCTTATCGGGGGGGACGGACAATGAGCAGTTCTTC. Translated: CASSLSGGTDNEQFF.